The 31 T cell receptor beta chains below all came from one sample that was sequenced in a study of blood T cell repertoires in COVID-19. TCRdb's copy holds only in-frame clones and misses some; the assay was immunoSEQ multiplex PCR. The sample yields under 200,000 clones, 70% to 90% seen once. The sequencing input was PBMCs or T cells enriched from blood (not recorded which). The receptors derive from a woman younger than 35 who had recovered from COVID-19.

For the CDR3, the DNA is TGCGCCAGCAGCTTGAGAGGGTATGGCTACACCTTC. It codes for CASSLRGYGYTF. This rearrangement joins TRBV5-1 to TRBJ1-2; D unclear. Per germline, CDR1 SGHRS and CDR2 YFSETQ. The CDR3 runs to 12 residues. Trimming removed 1 base from V and 5 bases from J, with 6 bases in between. The complete variable domain, with remaining parts taken from reference TRBV5-1 and TRBJ1-2, reads KAGVTQTPRYLIKTRGQQVTLSCSPISGHRSVSWYQQTPGQGLQFLFEYFSETQRNKGNFPGRFSGRQFSNSRSEMNVSTLELGDSALYLCASSLRGYGYTFGSGTRLTVV.

V usage is TRBV21-1 and J usage is TRBJ1-2; the table's D gene call, TRBD1, was not cross checked with the DNA. TRBV21-1 is termed a pseudogene. This CDR3 region has 19 residues. CDR3 DNA sequence: TGTGCCAGCAGCAAAGGGGCGGGCACAGGGGGCCATTTAGGGTGTGTTGTAACCTTC. Its translation: CASSKGAGTGGHLGCVVTF.

This rearrangement joins TRBV10-3 to TRBJ1-1; D uncertain. The CDR3 totals 15 residues. Trimming removed 0 bases from V and 0 bases from J, with 8 bases in between. The V gene's germline CDR1 is ENHRY and CDR2 SYGVKD. The CDR3: CAISESKSMNTEAFF. CDR3 nucleotide sequence: TGTGCCATCAGTGAGTCGAAATCTATGAACACTGAAGCTTTCTTT.

The chain has TRBV4-1 and TRBJ2-7; TRBD2 matches 11 bases. The trim removed 3 bases at V and 4 bases at J, leaving 5 bases unmatched. The CDR3 is 15 residues long. Germline CDR1 is MGHRA and CDR2 is YSYEKL. CDR3 residues: CASSHVAGGLYEQYF. The CDR3 nucleotides are TGCGCCAGCAGCCATGTAGCGGGGGGGCTTTACGAGCAGTACTTC.

This chain links TRBV6-5 with TRBJ2-5, with D perhaps TRBD2 (6 bases). Germline-derived CDR1 and CDR2 are MNHEY and SVGAGI. Trimming left V 2 bases short and J 3 bases short, with 13 bases between. CDR3 length equals 15 residues. The CDR3 DNA reads TGTGCCAGCAGTTACGGCGGGAACACCAAAGAGACCCAGTACTTC. It is translated as CASSYGGNTKETQYF.

In its sample, this clone was seen once. V and J are TRBV28 and TRBJ2-7; 7 bases line up with TRBD1. Germline CDR1 is MDHEN and CDR2 is SYDVKM. The CDR3 consists of 15 residues. With V trimmed by 4 bases and J by 2 bases, 8 bases remained unmatched. The CDR3, as DNA: TGTGCCAGCAGTTACCGGGACAGAGCCCCCTACGAGCAGTACTTC. Translation: CASSYRDRAPYEQYF.

This chain connects TRBV7-9 to TRBJ1-1, with 8 bases matching TRBD1. V lost 5 bases to trimming and J lost 1 base; unmatched junction nucleotides: 6. Germline V gene data show CDR1 as SEHNR and CDR2 as FQNEAQ (reference sequence). The CDR3 is made up of 15 amino acids. CDR3 amino acids: CASSPGTGPNTEAFF. The DNA of the CDR3 is TGTGCCAGCAGCCCAGGGACAGGACCGAACACTGAAGCTTTCTTT.

The chain has TRBV5-4 and TRBJ2-6, with D unclear. In germline, CDR1 is SGHNT, CDR2 YYREEE (reference sequence). The V end lost 5 bases, the J end lost 4 bases, and 13 bases lay between the germline ends. This CDR3 comprises 15 residues. The CDR3 bases are TGTGCCAGCAGGCCCGACCCGAGGGGGGCCAACGTCCTGACTTTC. Encoded protein: CASRPDPRGANVLTF.

The gene calls are TRBV30 and TRBJ2-7, with D maybe TRBD2 (5 bases). In germline, CDR1 is GTSNPN, CDR2 SVGIG (reference sequence). The germline V and J ends were trimmed by 2 bases and 7 bases, with 9 bases remaining between them. This CDR3 spans 11 amino acids. The CDR3 DNA is TGTGCCTGGAGTCGTGGAGGAGAGCAGTACTTC. Translated, it gives CAWSRGGEQYF.

V and J are TRBV6-5 and TRBJ1-2; D gene ambiguous. V dropped 8 bases and J dropped 1 base, with 17 bases sitting between them. This CDR3 spans 15 amino acids. Germline V gives CDR1 MNHEY, CDR2 SVGAGI. DNA for the CDR3: TGTGCCAGCCAGCTCTTGAGGGTCGGTAACTATGGCTACACCTTC. As protein: CASQLLRVGNYGYTF.

V is TRBV7-9 and J is TRBJ2-3, with D possibly being TRBD1 (5 bases). This CDR3 spans 15 amino acids. Deletions cut 4 bases from V and 2 bases from J, with 13 bases between. Germline V gives CDR1 SEHNR, CDR2 FQNEAQ (reference sequence). The chain's CDR3 is CASSYRQLFTDTQYF. The CDR3 coding sequence is TGTGCCAGCAGCTATCGACAGCTTTTCACAGATACGCAGTATTTT.

This clone came up a few times. CDR3 nucleotides: TGTGCCTGGATCTATATGGAGGGCGGGGAGCCCATCCAATACAACACTGAAGCTTTCTTT. It encodes CAWIYMEGGEPIQYNTEAFF. This rearrangement joins TRBV30 to TRBJ1-1; D remains unclear. This CDR3 region has 20 residues. V lost 4 bases to trimming and J lost 2 bases, with 32 bases between them. Germline CDR1 reads GTSNPN; CDR2 reads SVGIG (reference sequence).

In its sample, this clone was seen a few times. This chain joins TRBV9 and TRBJ1-4; D is ambiguous. This CDR3 spans 14 amino acids. CDR1 is SGDLS, CDR2 YYNGEE, per germline. Trimming cost V 4 bases and J 6 bases, with 13 bases left between them. The CDR3 spells CASSFGSGDEKLFF. CDR3 nucleotides: TGTGCCAGCAGCTTCGGAAGCGGGGATGAAAAACTGTTTTTT.

The CDR3 reads CASSPGRGTEAFF. CDR3 sequence (DNA): TGTGCCAGCTCACCCGGCAGAGGCACTGAAGCTTTCTTT. V gene TRBV18 combines with J gene TRBJ1-1; D ambiguous. V was pared by 3 bases and J by 4 bases, with 9 bases between. Germline loops: CDR1 KGHSH, CDR2 LQKENI. The CDR3 contains 13 residues. The full variable domain, completed using reference TRBV18 and TRBJ1-1, is NAGVMQNPRHLVRRRGQEARLRCSPMKGHSHVYWYRQLPEEGLKFMVYLQKENIIDESGMPKERFSAEFPKEGPSILRIQQVVRGDSAAYFCASSPGRGTEAFFGQGTRLTVV.

The chain has TRBV19 and TRBJ1-1; 8 bases line up with TRBD1. The germline CDR1 and CDR2 sequences are LNHDA and SQIVND (reference sequence). Trimming took 5 bases from V and 4 from J; bases not matched to a gene: 6. CDR3 length equals 14 residues. CDR3 sequence (DNA): TGTGCCAGTAGTTTAAGGACAGGGAGCACTGAAGCTTTCTTT. Amino acids: CASSLRTGSTEAFF.

Here the CDR3 DNA reads TGTGCCAGCAGGGGGACAGGGGCAAAGTGGGAGCAGTACTTC. Protein: CASRGTGAKWEQYF. The J gene is TRBJ2-7, the V gene TRBV6-5, with 10 bases aligning to TRBD1. The V gene end was trimmed by 6 bases and the J gene end by 7 bases; junction bases not matched to a gene: 9. The CDR3 is made up of 14 amino acids. CDR1 is MNHEY and CDR2 is SVGAGI in the germline V gene.

The chain uses TRBV28 and TRBJ1-2, with 11 bases lining up with TRBD1. CDR1 MDHEN and CDR2 SYDVKM come from the germline V gene. This CDR3 is built from 16 residues. Trimming cost V 5 bases and J 5 bases; bases outside gene matches: 10. The CDR3: CASSPTGQGARYGYTF. CDR3 DNA: TGTGCCAGCAGTCCAACAGGACAGGGGGCGCGTTATGGCTACACCTTC.

Here the CDR3 reads CASSSRTGGEAKNIQYF. In nucleotides, the CDR3 is TGCGCCAGCAGCTCCCGGACAGGGGGGGAGGCCAAAAACATTCAGTACTTC. The V and J genes are TRBV5-1 and TRBJ2-4; 10 nucleotides agree with TRBD1. Germline V gene sequence: CDR1 SGHRS, CDR2 YFSETQ. V dropped 3 bases and J dropped 1; count of bases not matched to a gene: 7. This CDR3 is 17 amino acids long.

The chain joins TRBV24-1 to TRBJ1-2; possible D gene TRBD1, 5 bases. CDR3 size: 14 residues. CDR1 is KGHDR and CDR2 is SFDVKD in the germline V gene. V dropped 8 bases and J dropped 6 bases, with 18 bases sitting between them. For the CDR3, the DNA is TGTGCCACCAACGGTGGGGCGGGAGCCGATGGCTACACCTTC. Amino acids: CATNGGAGADGYTF.

The chain uses TRBV19 and TRBJ1-6; 11 bases line up with TRBD1. The CDR3 is 14 amino acids. V lost 5 bases and J lost 10; bases outside the gene matches: 4. Germline V gene lookup returns CDR1 LNHDA and CDR2 SQIVND (reference sequence). CDR3 protein: CASSGTGGRSPLHF. The CDR3 DNA sequence: TGTGCCAGTAGTGGGACAGGGGGACGGTCACCCCTCCACTTT.

CDR3 DNA sequence: TGTGCCAGCAGCACCTTTCCCGGGACAGGGGGCGCGTGGCTAGACTATGGCTACACCTTC. This translates into CASSTFPGTGGAWLDYGYTF. This chain links TRBV7-9 with TRBJ1-2; 12 bases match TRBD1. The CDR3 runs 20 residues. The J segment lost 3 bases and the V segment lost 5 bases, leaving 19 bases of the junction unmatched. The germline CDR1 and CDR2 sequences are SEHNR and FQNEAQ (reference sequence).

This clone appeared a single time. V usage is TRBV30 and J usage is TRBJ1-4; weak D call: TRBD1 (5 bases). CDR3 length: 14 residues. CDR1 GTSNPN and CDR2 SVGIG come from the germline V gene (reference sequence). The V end lost 1 base, the J end lost 5 bases, and 11 bases lay between the germline ends. The CDR3 DNA follows: TGTGCCTGGAGTGGACAGCTGGGAAATGAAAAACTGTTTTTT. Translated, it gives CAWSGQLGNEKLFF.

The CDR3 protein is CASSLGGYNQPQHF. Written as DNA, the CDR3 is TGTGCCAGCAGTTTGGGGGGATACAATCAGCCCCAGCATTTT. The J gene is TRBJ1-5, the V gene TRBV28; D is perhaps TRBD1 (5 bases). In germline, CDR1 is MDHEN, CDR2 SYDVKM. Trimming shortened V by 3 bases and J by 3 bases, and 9 bases separated the two germline ends. This CDR3 is 14 amino acids long.

This clone was seen a single time. The J gene is TRBJ2-5, the V gene TRBV2; D may be TRBD2 (7 bases). Germline V CDR1 and CDR2: SNHLY, FYNNEI. This CDR3 region has 14 residues. V shed 4 bases and J shed 4 bases, with 13 bases lying between them. CDR3 bases: TGTGCCAGCAGTGGGCCGGGGGGCGCAGAGACCCAGTACTTC. It encodes CASSGPGGAETQYF. Looking up the rest from reference TRBV2 and TRBJ2-5 gives the full variable domain: EPEVTQTPSHQVTQMGQEVILRCVPISNHLYFYWYRQILGQKVEFLVSFYNNEISEKSEIFDDQFSVERPDGSNFTLKIRSTKLEDSAMYFCASSGPGGAETQYFGPGTRLLVL.

The CDR3 DNA sequence: TGTGCCAGCAGAGAGCGGGGGGGTTGGGAGACCCAGTACTTC. Residues: CASRERGGWETQYF. This chain joins TRBV28 and TRBJ2-5, with 10 bases fitting TRBD2. Per the germline V gene, CDR1 is MDHEN and CDR2 is SYDVKM. The CDR3 sequence is 14 residues long. Germline trimming cut 6 bases from V and 5 bases from J; bases unmatched to any gene: 6.

This chain connects TRBV9 to TRBJ1-1, with a possible D match to TRBD1 (5 bases). The V and J ends lost 3 bases and 4 bases respectively, with 13 bases between them. CDR3 length equals 14 residues. Germline CDR1 reads SGDLS; CDR2 reads YYNGEE. CDR3 protein: CASSAMGQITEAFF. CDR3 DNA: TGTGCCAGCAGCGCCATGGGGCAGATCACTGAAGCTTTCTTT.

The chain joins TRBV27 to TRBJ1-2; 12 bases line up with TRBD1. The CDR3 runs 19 residues. Trimming removed 4 bases from V and 0 bases from J; junction bases left unmatched: 12. Germline CDR1 and CDR2: MNHEY and SMNVEV (reference sequence). The DNA of the CDR3 is TGTGCCAGCAGTTCCCACCCCGGGACAGGGGGCGCCTCTAACTATGGCTACACCTTC. Translating it yields CASSSHPGTGGASNYGYTF.

The chain recombines TRBV2 with TRBJ1-5, with D possibly being TRBD1 (6 bases). V was pared by 2 bases and J by 9 bases, with 17 bases between. The CDR3 is 15 amino acids. Germline CDR1 is SNHLY and CDR2 is FYNNEI. The DNA of the CDR3 is TGTGCCAGCAGTGAAAGGTACAGGGAAGTAATGCCCCAGCATTTT. Amino acid sequence: CASSERYREVMPQHF.

V gene TRBV6-5 combines with J gene TRBJ1-6; 7 bases line up with TRBD1. V shed 5 bases, J shed 7 bases, and the junction held 8 bases outside the gene matches. The CDR3 is 15 residues long. CDR1 MNHEY and CDR2 SVGAGI come from the germline V gene. The CDR3 DNA sequence: TGTGCCAGCAGTCCACAGACAGGGCTGAATTCACCCCTCCACTTT. Translated, it gives CASSPQTGLNSPLHF.

The chain has TRBV3-1 (or the pseudogene TRBV3-2) and TRBJ2-3, with TRBD2 as a possible D gene (7 bases). V was shortened by 2 bases and J by 3 bases, with 18 bases between the two germline ends. The CDR3 extends over 17 amino acids. Looked up from germline, CDR1 is LGHDT and CDR2 is YNNKEL (reference sequence). The CDR3 DNA follows: TGTGCCAGCAGCCAACCCCAACCGGGGGGCCTTACAGATACGCAGTATTTT. As protein: CASSQPQPGGLTDTQYF.

This clone has only one observation. The chain carries TRBV19 and TRBJ1-5; 7 nucleotides match TRBD1. Germline values: CDR1 LNHDA, CDR2 SQIVND (reference sequence). Trimming took 5 bases from V and 0 from J; bases not matched to a gene: 4. The CDR3 consists of 15 residues. The CDR3 DNA reads as TGTGCCAGTAGTGGAGGGACAGTTAGCAATCAGCCCCAGCATTTT. It encodes CASSGGTVSNQPQHF.